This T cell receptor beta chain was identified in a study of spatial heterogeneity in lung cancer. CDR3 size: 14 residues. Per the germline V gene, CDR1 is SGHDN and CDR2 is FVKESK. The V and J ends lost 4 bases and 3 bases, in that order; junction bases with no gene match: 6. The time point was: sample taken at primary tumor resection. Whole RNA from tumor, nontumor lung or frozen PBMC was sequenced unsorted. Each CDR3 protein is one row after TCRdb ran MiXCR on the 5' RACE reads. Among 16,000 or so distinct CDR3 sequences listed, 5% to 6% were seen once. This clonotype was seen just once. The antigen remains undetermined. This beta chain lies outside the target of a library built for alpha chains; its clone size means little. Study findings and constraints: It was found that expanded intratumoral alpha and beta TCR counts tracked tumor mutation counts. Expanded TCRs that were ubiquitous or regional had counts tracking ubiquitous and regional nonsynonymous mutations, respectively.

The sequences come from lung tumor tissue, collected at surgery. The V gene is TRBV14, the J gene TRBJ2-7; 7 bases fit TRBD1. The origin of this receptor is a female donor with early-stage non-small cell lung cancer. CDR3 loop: CASSPRQGRYEQYF. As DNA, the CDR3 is TGTGCCAGCAGCCCCCGACAGGGACGCTACGAGCAGTACTTC. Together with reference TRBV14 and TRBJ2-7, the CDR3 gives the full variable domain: EAGVTQFPSHSVIEKGQTVTLRCDPISGHDNLYWYRRVMGKEIKFLLHFVKESKQDESGMPNNRFLAERTGGTYSTLKVQPAELEDSGVYFCASSPRQGRYEQYFGPGTRLTVT.